This T cell receptor beta chain came from a study of blood T cells in healthy people across ages. The V end was cut by 4 bases, the J end by 5 bases, with 11 bases between. The V gene's germline CDR1 is LGHDT and CDR2 YNNKEL (reference sequence). The CDR3 is 13 residues long. At least ten counts were recorded for this clonotype. A second PCR, run for about 7 to 11 cycles, used a sample-barcoded 5' primer plus a J-beta primer mix. TCRdb passed the 5' RACE reads through MiXCR, listing each CDR3 protein once. This sample has 450,000 to 600,000 distinct CDR3 sequences, with about 25% found just once. This sample also appeared in a second study, on T cells of mothers and their children.

Source material: blood. The receptor comes from a boy aged 2 to 10 in good health. The V gene is TRBV3-1, the J gene TRBJ2-5; D might be TRBD2 (6 bases). DNA of the CDR3: TGTGCCAGCAGCCGACGGGGGTTTGAGACCCAGTACTTC. It is translated as CASSRRGFETQYF.